This is a list of T cell receptor beta chains from one sample in a study of T cell repertoires in cytomegalovirus infection. Each CDR3 protein is one row after TCRdb ran MiXCR on the reads. Of roughly 68,000 distinct CDR3 sequences in the sample, 20% to 25% were seen once. What these receptors recognize is not known. Sequences were derived from CD8+ T cells from cultured PBMCs, sampled from culture after CMV antigen stimulation. The receptors originated from a human donor in good health (CMV status not recorded). Some clones in this sample may be carry-over from other donors' samples. Each CDR3 is given with its conserved first and last residue. D genes are given only for firm matches. Clone size is not always given. Where it is, it says once, few, many or a class for expanded clones.

j_call	cdr3_length	v_call	clone_size	d_call	cdr3_nt	cdr3_aa
TRBJ1-6	15	TRBV7-9	NA	NA	TGTGCCAGCAGCTTAGGTTTCCGAGAAAATTCACCCCTCCACTTT	CASSLGFRENSPLHF
TRBJ2-3	15	TRBV7-9	NA	NA	TGTGCCAGCAGCGCCCCTGGGTCAACCACGGATACGCAGTATTTT	CASSAPGSTTDTQYF
TRBJ1-4	13	TRBV27	NA	NA	TGTGCCAGCAGCGGGGACCTTCTTGGGCAACTGTTTTTT	CASSGDLLGQLFF
TRBJ1-4	15	TRBV6-8	NA	NA	TGTGCCAGCAGTAACCGGGAGACATCACCGGGTGAACTGTTTTTT	CASSNRETSPGELFF
TRBJ2-3	18	TRBV5-4	NA	TRBD2	TGTGCCAGCAGCTGGGGACTAGCGGGGATCTCTAGCACAGATACGCAGTATTTT	CASSWGLAGISSTDTQYF
TRBJ1-1	14	TRBV27	NA	NA	TGTGCCAGCAGTTTATCAGGTCCGAACACTGAAGCTTTCTTT	CASSLSGPNTEAFF
TRBJ1-6	15	TRBV4-1	few	NA	TGCGCCAGCAGCCAAGATTCAGGGAATAATTCACCCCTCCACTTT	CASSQDSGNNSPLHF
TRBJ2-7	15	TRBV7-2	NA	TRBD2	TGTGCCAGCAGCTTAGTAGCGGGGGGTCCAAGCGAGCAGTACTTC	CASSLVAGGPSEQYF
TRBJ1-2	15	TRBV7-6	few	TRBD1	TGTGCCAGCAGCTTAGGCCCAGACAGGGGGGATGGCTACACCTTC	CASSLGPDRGDGYTF
TRBJ1-2	16	TRBV7-9	NA	NA	TGTGCCAGCAGCTTAGGTGGGTCTCCGCGCCTCTATGGCTACACCTTC	CASSLGGSPRLYGYTF
TRBJ2-2	18	TRBV6-5	NA	NA	TGTGCCAGCAGTTACTCGTCTAGGTCAGGGGTGGTCACCGGGGAGCTGTTTTTT	CASSYSSRSGVVTGELFF
TRBJ2-7	13	TRBV7-9	NA	TRBD1	TGTGCCAGCAGCTTCCAGGGGGTGGTCGAGCAGTACTTC	CASSFQGVVEQYF
TRBJ1-3	16	TRBV7-9	NA	NA	TGTGCCAGCAGCCCCTCCCCTGGGGCAGCTGGAAACACCATATATTTT	CASSPSPGAAGNTIYF
TRBJ2-3	13	TRBV7-6	few	NA	TGTGCCAGCAGCTTAACCTTAGCAGATACGCAGTATTTT	CASSLTLADTQYF
TRBJ1-2	13	TRBV4-3	NA	NA	TGCGCCAGCAGCCAAGCAGGGACCTATGGCTACACCTTC	CASSQAGTYGYTF
TRBJ1-1	14	TRBV6-5	NA	NA	TGTGCCAGCAGTTCGAGGGGGGTGAACACTGAAGCTTTCTTT	CASSSRGVNTEAFF
TRBJ1-2	15	TRBV18	NA	NA	TGTGCCAGCTCACCACAGACTACTAATTACTATGGCTACACCTTC	CASSPQTTNYYGYTF
TRBJ2-5	17	TRBV20-1	NA	TRBD2	TGCAGTGCTAGAGGGGGTCTCGGACTAGCGGCACAAGAGACCCAGTACTTC	CSARGGLGLAAQETQYF
TRBJ2-7	16	TRBV9	few	TRBD1	TGTGCCAGCAGCGTAGAGGGACAGGCGTTATCCTACGAGCAGTACTTC	CASSVEGQALSYEQYF
TRBJ1-6	16	TRBV7-2	many	TRBD1	TGTGCCAGCAGCTCCTTACGACAGGGATCAAATTCACCCCTCCACTTT	CASSSLRQGSNSPLHF
TRBJ2-3	16	TRBV7-2	few	TRBD1	TGTGCCAGCAGCCTCAACAGGGGGCCTAGCACAGATACGCAGTATTTT	CASSLNRGPSTDTQYF
TRBJ2-7	14	TRBV2	few	NA	TGTGCCAGCAGTGAGTGGGGAAATTACAACGAGCAGTACTTC	CASSEWGNYNEQYF
TRBJ1-2	15	TRBV7-6	NA	NA	TGTGCCAGCAGCTTAGCGTTAGAGGGAGGGTATGGCTACACCTTC	CASSLALEGGYGYTF
TRBJ2-5	15	TRBV7-6	NA	NA	TGTGCCAGCAGCTTAGCGATCGGGGGCCAAGAGACCCAGTACTTC	CASSLAIGGQETQYF
TRBJ1-2	17	TRBV9	few	NA	TGTGCCAGCAGCCAAGATAAGGAAGGGGGTTCCGTCTATGGCTACACCTTC	CASSQDKEGGSVYGYTF
TRBJ2-1	19	TRBV4-2	few	TRBD2	TGTGCCAGCAGCCAAGCGGAAACTAGCGGGGGCCATATCTACAATGAGCAGTTCTTC	CASSQAETSGGHIYNEQFF
TRBJ2-2	12	TRBV12-3/TRBV12-4	few	NA	TGTGCCAGCAGTTTCGTTCCCGGGGAGCTGTTTTTT	CASSFVPGELFF
TRBJ2-1	21	TRBV7-3	NA	TRBD2	TGTGCCAGCAGCTCGAACCCAAGGGGGCCTAGACTAGCGGGGGATAGGAATGAGCAGTTCTTC	CASSSNPRGPRLAGDRNEQFF
TRBJ1-5	13	TRBV7-6	few	NA	TGTGCCAGCAGCCCGGGAGGCGGGGAGCCCCAGCATTTT	CASSPGGGEPQHF
TRBJ2-5	16	TRBV4-3	NA	TRBD2	TGCGCCAGCAGCCAAGATTGGGTGACTAGCGGGGAGACCCAGTACTTC	CASSQDWVTSGETQYF
TRBJ1-2	14	TRBV16	NA	TRBD1	TGTGCCAGCAGCGACCCTGGGACAGGGGATGGCTACACCTTC	CASSDPGTGDGYTF
TRBJ2-1	16	TRBV3-1	NA	NA	TGTGCCAGCAGCCAAGGCCCAAGTCCCATCTACAATGAGCAGTTCTTC	CASSQGPSPIYNEQFF
TRBJ2-5	16	TRBV7-6	few	TRBD2	TGTGCCAGCAGCTCCCGACTAGCGGCAAACCAAGAGACCCAGTACTTC	CASSSRLAANQETQYF
TRBJ1-1	13	TRBV12-3/TRBV12-4	NA	NA	TGTGCCAGCAGTTTAGAAGCGGGCACTGAAGCTTTCTTT	CASSLEAGTEAFF
TRBJ1-6	15	TRBV12-3/TRBV12-4	few	NA	TGTGCCAGCAGTTTAGCAGGGTTCGGTAATTCACCCCTCCACTTT	CASSLAGFGNSPLHF
TRBJ1-1	12	TRBV13	few	NA	TGTGCCAGCAGCCCAAAATTCGGGTGGGCTTTCTTT	CASSPKFGWAFF
TRBJ1-4	17	TRBV4-3	few	NA	TGCGCCAGCAGCCAAGATACGGTCCAGATGACTAATGAAAAACTGTTTTTT	CASSQDTVQMTNEKLFF
TRBJ1-2	17	TRBV6-2/TRBV6-3	NA	NA	TGTGACAGCAGTTACAGGCCGGACGGTAGTTCTAACTATGGCTACACCTTC	CDSSYRPDGSSNYGYTF
TRBJ1-1	13	TRBV11-2	few	NA	TGTGCCAGCAGCCTCCCCGGATATGTGGGAGCTTTCTTT	CASSLPGYVGAFF
TRBJ1-1	11	TRBV12-3/TRBV12-4	many	NA	TGTGCCAGCAGTTTATCCCTGAATGCTTTCTTT	CASSLSLNAFF
TRBJ1-1	13	TRBV7-6	NA	NA	TGTGCCAGCAGCTTCGGACAGTACACTGAAGCTTTCTTT	CASSFGQYTEAFF
TRBJ1-2	12	TRBV9	few	NA	TGTGCCAGCAGTGCCGCTAACTATGGCTACACCTTC	CASSAANYGYTF